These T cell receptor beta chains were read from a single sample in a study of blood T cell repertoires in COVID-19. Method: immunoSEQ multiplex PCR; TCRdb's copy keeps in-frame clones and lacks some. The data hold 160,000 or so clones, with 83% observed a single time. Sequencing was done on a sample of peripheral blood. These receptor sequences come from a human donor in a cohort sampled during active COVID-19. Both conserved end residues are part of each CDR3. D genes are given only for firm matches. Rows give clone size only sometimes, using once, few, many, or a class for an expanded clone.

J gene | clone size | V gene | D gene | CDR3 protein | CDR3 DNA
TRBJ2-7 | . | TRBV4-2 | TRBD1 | CASSQDQGAKGIYEQYF | TGTGCCAGCAGCCAAGATCAGGGGGCGAAGGGAATCTACGAGCAGTACTTC
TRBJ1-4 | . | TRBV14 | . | CASSLFGGTEKLFF | TGTGCCAGCAGCCTATTTGGGGGGACTGAAAAACTGTTTTTT
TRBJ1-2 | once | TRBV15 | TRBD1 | CATSRDMGQTNGYTF | TGTGCCACCAGCAGAGATATGGGACAGACGAATGGCTACACCTTC
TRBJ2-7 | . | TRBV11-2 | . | CASSFGGLSSYEQYF | TGTGCCAGCAGCTTTGGGGGCTTGAGCTCCTACGAGCAGTACTTC
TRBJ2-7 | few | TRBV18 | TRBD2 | CASSPSGGYEQYF | TGTGCCAGCTCACCATCGGGGGGCTACGAGCAGTACTTC
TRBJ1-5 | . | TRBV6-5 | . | CASSPTNQPQHF | TGTGCCAGCAGCCCGACAAATCAGCCCCAGCATTTT
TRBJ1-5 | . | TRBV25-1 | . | CASSRGNQPQHF | TGTGCCAGCAGTCGGGGAAATCAGCCCCAGCATTTT
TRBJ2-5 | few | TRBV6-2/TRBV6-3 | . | CASSAQETQYF | TGTGCCAGCAGTGCGCAAGAGACCCAGTACTTC
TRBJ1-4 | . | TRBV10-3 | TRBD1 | CASAGTESGGEKLFF | TGTGCCTCCGCCGGGACAGAGTCGGGCGGAGAAAAACTGTTTTTT
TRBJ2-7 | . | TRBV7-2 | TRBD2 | CASSPTSGGGYEQYF | TGTGCCAGCAGCCCTACTAGCGGGGGTGGCTACGAGCAGTACTTC
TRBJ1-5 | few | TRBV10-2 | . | CASWRGPSNQPQHF | TGCGCCAGCTGGCGGGGACCCAGCAATCAGCCCCAGCATTTT
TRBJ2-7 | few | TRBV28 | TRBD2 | CASSPSGSSYEQYF | TGTGCCAGCAGTCCTAGCGGGAGCTCCTACGAGCAGTACTTC
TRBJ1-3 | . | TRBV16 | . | CASSQYSGSGNTIYF | TGTGCCAGCAGCCAATACAGCGGCTCTGGAAACACCATATATTTT
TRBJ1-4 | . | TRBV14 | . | CASSQELGTNEKLFF | TGTGCCAGCAGCCAAGAGCTAGGAACTAATGAAAAACTGTTTTTT
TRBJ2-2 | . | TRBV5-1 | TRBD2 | CASSFYSGGAMAAGELFF | TGCGCCAGCAGCTTTTATAGCGGGGGGGCGATGGCCGCCGGGGAGCTGTTTTTT
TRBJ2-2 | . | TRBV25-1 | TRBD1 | CASSEMSGTGANTGELFF | TGTGCCAGCAGTGAAATGAGTGGGACAGGGGCTAACACCGGGGAGCTGTTTTTT
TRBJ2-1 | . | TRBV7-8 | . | CASSLTGLTNNEQFF | TGTGCCAGCAGCTTAACCGGACTAACTAACAATGAGCAGTTCTTC
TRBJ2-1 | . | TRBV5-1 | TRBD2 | CASSWTSGTYNEQFF | TGCGCCAGCAGCTGGACTAGCGGGACCTACAATGAGCAGTTCTTC
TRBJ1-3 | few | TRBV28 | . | CASTLSGSRNTIYF | TGTGCCAGCACCCTGTCGGGTAGTCGAAACACCATATATTTT
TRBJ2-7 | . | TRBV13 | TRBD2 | CASSPQRLREQNEQYF | TGTGCCAGCAGCCCCCAAAGGCTGCGGGAGCAAAACGAGCAGTACTTC
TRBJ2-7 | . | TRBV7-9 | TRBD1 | CASRSGGLEQYF | TGTGCCAGCAGGTCAGGGGGCCTCGAGCAGTACTTC
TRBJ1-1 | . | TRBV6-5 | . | CASSLIDSNTEAFF | TGTGCCAGCAGCCTCATAGACTCAAACACTGAAGCTTTCTTT
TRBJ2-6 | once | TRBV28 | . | CASNRQSSGANVLTF | TGTGCCAGCAACAGGCAGAGCTCTGGGGCCAACGTCCTGACTTTC
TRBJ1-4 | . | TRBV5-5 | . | CASKEGRSRTNEKLFF | TGTGCCAGCAAGGAAGGGAGGAGTAGAACTAATGAAAAACTGTTTTTT
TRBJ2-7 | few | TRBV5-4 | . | CASSTGQNYEQYF | TGTGCCAGCAGCACTGGACAAAACTACGAGCAGTACTTC
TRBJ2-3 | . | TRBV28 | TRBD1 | CASASYRTGGPTSTDTQYF | TGTGCCAGCGCGAGTTACAGGACAGGGGGCCCTACTAGCACAGATACGCAGTATTTT
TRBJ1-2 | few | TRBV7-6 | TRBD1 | CASSQTGNYGYTF | TGTGCCAGCAGCCAGACAGGGAACTATGGCTACACCTTC
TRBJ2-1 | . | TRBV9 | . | CASSVEGFGGYNEQFF | TGTGCCAGCAGCGTAGAAGGTTTCGGGGGATACAATGAGCAGTTCTTC
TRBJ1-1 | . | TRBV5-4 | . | CASTLTGVGITEAFF | TGTGCCAGCACCCTTACCGGGGTCGGGATCACTGAAGCTTTCTTT
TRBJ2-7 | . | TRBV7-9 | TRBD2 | CASSGGLYYEQYF | TGTGCCAGCAGCGGGGGACTATATTACGAGCAGTACTTC
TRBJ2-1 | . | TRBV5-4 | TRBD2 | CASSYKAGGPNEQFF | TGTGCCAGCAGCTATAAAGCGGGGGGGCCGAATGAGCAGTTCTTC
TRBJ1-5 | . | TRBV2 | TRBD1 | CASRSRDRVGQPQHF | TGTGCCAGCAGGTCCCGGGACAGGGTAGGACAGCCCCAGCATTTT
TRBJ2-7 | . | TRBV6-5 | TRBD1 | CASSYGTARDEQYF | TGTGCCAGCAGTTACGGGACAGCCCGGGACGAGCAGTACTTC
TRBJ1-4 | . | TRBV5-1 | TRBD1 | CASSFGTGAEKLFF | TGCGCCAGCAGCTTCGGGACAGGGGCCGAAAAACTGTTTTTT
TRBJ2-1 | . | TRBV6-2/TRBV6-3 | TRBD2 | CASSYSPLAGVYNEQFF | TGTGCCAGCAGTTACTCCCCCCTAGCGGGAGTATACAATGAGCAGTTCTTC
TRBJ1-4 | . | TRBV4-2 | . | CASSQGQDSNEKLFF | TGTGCCAGCAGCCAAGGACAGGACTCTAATGAAAAACTGTTTTTT
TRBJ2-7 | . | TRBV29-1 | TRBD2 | CSVEEGSGGYEQYF | TGCAGCGTTGAAGAAGGCAGCGGGGGATACGAGCAGTACTTC
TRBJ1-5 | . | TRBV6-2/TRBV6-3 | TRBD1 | CASSYRGQENQPQHF | TGTGCCAGCAGTTACCGTGGACAGGAGAATCAGCCCCAGCATTTT
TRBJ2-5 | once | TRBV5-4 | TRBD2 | CASSSRAGEQTQYF | TGTGCCAGCAGCTCACGAGCGGGAGAACAGACCCAGTACTTC
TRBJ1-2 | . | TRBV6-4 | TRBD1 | CASSLNRGQGSGYTF | TGTGCCAGCAGCCTAAACAGGGGTCAGGGGAGTGGCTACACCTTC
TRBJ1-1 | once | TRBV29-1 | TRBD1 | CSVRQGNTEAFF | TGCAGCGTGAGACAGGGGAACACTGAAGCTTTCTTT
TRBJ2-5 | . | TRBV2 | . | CASRSQTGVGETQYF | TGTGCCAGCAGATCGCAGACAGGCGTCGGAGAGACCCAGTACTTC